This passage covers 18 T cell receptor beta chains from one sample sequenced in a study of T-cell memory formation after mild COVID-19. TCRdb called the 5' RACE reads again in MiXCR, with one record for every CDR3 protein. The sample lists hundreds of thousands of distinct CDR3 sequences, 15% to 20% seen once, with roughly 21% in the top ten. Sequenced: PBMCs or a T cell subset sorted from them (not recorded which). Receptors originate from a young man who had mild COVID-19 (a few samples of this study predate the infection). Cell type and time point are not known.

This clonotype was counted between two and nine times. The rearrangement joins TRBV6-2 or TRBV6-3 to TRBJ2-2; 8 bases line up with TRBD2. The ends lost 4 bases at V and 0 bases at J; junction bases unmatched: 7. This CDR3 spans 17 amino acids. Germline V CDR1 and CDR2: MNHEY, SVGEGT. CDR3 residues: CASSWTSTSANTGELFF. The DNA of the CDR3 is TGTGCCAGCAGTTGGACTTCGACTAGCGCGAACACCGGGGAGCTGTTTTTT.

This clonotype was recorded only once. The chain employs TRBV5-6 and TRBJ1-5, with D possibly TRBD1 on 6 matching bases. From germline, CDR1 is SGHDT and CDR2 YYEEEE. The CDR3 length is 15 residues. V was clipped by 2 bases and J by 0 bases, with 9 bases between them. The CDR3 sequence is CASSFSGVSNQPQHF. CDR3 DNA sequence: TGTGCCAGCAGCTTTTCAGGGGTTAGCAATCAGCCCCAGCATTTT. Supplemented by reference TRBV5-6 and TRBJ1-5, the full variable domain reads DAGVTQSPTHLIKTRGQQVTLRCSPKSGHDTVSWYQQALGQGPQFIFQYYEEEERQRGNFPDRFSGHQFPNYSSELNVNALLLGDSALYLCASSFSGVSNQPQHFGDGTRLSIL.

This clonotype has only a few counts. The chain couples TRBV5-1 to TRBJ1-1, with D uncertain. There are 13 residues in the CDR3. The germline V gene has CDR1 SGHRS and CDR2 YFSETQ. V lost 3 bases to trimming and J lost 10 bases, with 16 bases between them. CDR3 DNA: TGCGCCAGCAGCTCCACCCAGGAGTACATAGCTTTCTTT. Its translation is CASSSTQEYIAFF.

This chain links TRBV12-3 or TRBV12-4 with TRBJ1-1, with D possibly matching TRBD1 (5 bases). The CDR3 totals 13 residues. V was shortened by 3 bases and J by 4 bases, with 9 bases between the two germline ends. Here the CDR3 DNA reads TGTGCCAGCAGTTTCGGGGCAGCCACTGAAGCTTTCTTT. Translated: CASSFGAATEAFF.

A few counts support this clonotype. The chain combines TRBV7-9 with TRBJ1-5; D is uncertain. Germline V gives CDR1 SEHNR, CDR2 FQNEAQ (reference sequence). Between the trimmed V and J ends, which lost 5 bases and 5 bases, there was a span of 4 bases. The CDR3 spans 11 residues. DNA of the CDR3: TGTGCCAGCAGCCTTGATCAGCCCCAGCATTTT. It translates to CASSLDQPQHF. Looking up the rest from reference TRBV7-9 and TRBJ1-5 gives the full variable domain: DTGVSQNPRHKITKRGQNVTFRCDPISEHNRLYWYRQTLGQGPEFLTYFQNEAQLEKSRLLSDRFSAERPKGSFSTLEIQRTEQGDSAMYLCASSLDQPQHFGDGTRLSIL.

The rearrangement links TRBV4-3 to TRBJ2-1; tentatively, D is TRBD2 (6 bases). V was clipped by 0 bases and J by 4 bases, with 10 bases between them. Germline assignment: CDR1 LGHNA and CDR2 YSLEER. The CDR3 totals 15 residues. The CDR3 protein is CASSQDAGSYNEQFF. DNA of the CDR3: TGCGCCAGCAGCCAAGATGCGGGGTCATACAATGAGCAGTTCTTC.

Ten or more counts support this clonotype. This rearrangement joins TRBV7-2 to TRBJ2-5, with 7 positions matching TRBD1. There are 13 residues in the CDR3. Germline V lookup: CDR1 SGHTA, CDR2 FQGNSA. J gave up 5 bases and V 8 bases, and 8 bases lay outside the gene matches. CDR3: CASGRQGVETQYF. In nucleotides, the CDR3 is TGTGCCAGCGGCCGACAGGGAGTGGAGACCCAGTACTTC.

The CDR3 DNA reads as TGCGCCAGCAGCCAAGATTTTGCGGTAGTTAGCAATCAGCCCCAGCATTTT. It specifies CASSQDFAVVSNQPQHF. The V and J genes are TRBV4-1 and TRBJ1-5; D call uncertain. V gave up 0 bases and J gave up 0 bases, with 12 bases separating them. Germline V gene sequence: CDR1 MGHRA, CDR2 YSYEKL. This CDR3 region has 17 residues.

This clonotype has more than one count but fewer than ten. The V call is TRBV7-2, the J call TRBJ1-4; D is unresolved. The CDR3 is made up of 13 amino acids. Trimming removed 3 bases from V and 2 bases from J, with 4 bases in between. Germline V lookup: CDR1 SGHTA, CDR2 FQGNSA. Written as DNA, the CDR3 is TGTGCCAGCAGCTTCGGGACTAATGAAAAACTGTTTTTT. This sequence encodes CASSFGTNEKLFF.

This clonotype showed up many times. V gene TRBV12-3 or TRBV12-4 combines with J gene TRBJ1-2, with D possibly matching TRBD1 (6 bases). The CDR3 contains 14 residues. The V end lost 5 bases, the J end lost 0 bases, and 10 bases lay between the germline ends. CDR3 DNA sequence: TGTGCCAGCAGTGCGGGACAAGCTAACTATGGCTACACCTTC. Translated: CASSAGQANYGYTF.

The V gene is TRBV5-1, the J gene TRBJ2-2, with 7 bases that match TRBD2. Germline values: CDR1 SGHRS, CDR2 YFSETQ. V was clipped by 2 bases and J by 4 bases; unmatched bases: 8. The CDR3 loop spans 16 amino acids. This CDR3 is CASSFRGGDLTGELFF. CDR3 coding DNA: TGCGCCAGCAGCTTTAGGGGAGGGGACCTCACCGGGGAGCTGTTTTTT.

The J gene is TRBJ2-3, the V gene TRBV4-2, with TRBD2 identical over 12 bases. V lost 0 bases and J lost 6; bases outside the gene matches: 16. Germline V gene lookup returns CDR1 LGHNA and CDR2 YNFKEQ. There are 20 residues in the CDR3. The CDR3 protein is CASSQDPSPTSGGQSDTQYF. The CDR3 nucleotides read TGTGCCAGCAGCCAAGATCCCTCCCCCACTAGCGGGGGGCAGTCGGATACGCAGTATTTT.

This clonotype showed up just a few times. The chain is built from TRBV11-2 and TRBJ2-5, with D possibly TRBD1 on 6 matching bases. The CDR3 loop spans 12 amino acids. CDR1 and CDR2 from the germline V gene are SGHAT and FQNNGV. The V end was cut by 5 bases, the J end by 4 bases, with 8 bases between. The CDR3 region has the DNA TGTGCCAGCAGCACAGGGTCAGAGACCCAGTACTTC. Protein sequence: CASSTGSETQYF.

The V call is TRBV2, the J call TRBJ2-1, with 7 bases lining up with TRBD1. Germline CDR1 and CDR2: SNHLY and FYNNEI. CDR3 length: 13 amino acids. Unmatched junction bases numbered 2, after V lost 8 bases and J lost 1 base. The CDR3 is CASRDRSYNEQFF. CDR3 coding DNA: TGTGCCAGCCGGGACAGATCCTACAATGAGCAGTTCTTC.

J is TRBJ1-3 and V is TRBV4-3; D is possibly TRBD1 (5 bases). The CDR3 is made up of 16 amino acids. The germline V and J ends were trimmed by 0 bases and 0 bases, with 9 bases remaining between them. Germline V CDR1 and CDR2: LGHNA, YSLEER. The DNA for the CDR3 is TGCGCCAGCAGCCAAGATCTCGGGGGCTCTGGAAACACCATATATTTT. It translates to CASSQDLGGSGNTIYF.

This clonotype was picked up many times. The CDR3 nucleotides are TGTGCCAGCAGATCCACAGGTTCAGGGTCCTACGAGCAGTACTTC. It yields the protein CASRSTGSGSYEQYF. J is TRBJ2-7 and V is TRBV28; perhaps TRBD1 as D (5 bases). Looked up from germline, CDR1 is MDHEN and CDR2 is SYDVKM. The CDR3 contains 15 residues. V was shortened by 6 bases and J by 1 base, with 16 bases between the two germline ends.

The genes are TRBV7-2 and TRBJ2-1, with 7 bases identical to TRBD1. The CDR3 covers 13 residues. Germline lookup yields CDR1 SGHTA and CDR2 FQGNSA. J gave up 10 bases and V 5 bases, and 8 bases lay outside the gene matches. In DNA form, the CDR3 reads TGTGCCAGCAGCCGGGGACAGAACGAGGAGCAGTTCTTC. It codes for CASSRGQNEEQFF.

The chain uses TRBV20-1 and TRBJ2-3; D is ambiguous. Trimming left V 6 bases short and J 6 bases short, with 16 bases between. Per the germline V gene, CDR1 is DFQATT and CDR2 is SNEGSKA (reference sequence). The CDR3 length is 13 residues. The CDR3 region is CSAPWNVPDTQYF. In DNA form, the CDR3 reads TGCAGTGCCCCGTGGAACGTTCCGGATACGCAGTATTTT.